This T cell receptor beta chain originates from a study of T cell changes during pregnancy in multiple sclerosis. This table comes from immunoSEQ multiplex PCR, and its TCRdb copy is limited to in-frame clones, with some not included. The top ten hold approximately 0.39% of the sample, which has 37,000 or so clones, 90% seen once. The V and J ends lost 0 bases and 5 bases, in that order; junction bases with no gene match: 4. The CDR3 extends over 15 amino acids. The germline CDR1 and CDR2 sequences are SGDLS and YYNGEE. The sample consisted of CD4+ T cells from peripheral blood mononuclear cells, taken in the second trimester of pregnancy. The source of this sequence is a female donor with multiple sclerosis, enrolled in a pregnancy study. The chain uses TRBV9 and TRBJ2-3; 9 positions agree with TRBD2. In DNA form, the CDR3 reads TGTGCCAGCAGCGTAGGCGGGGGGGCCAAAGATACGCAGTATTTT. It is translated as CASSVGGGAKDTQYF.